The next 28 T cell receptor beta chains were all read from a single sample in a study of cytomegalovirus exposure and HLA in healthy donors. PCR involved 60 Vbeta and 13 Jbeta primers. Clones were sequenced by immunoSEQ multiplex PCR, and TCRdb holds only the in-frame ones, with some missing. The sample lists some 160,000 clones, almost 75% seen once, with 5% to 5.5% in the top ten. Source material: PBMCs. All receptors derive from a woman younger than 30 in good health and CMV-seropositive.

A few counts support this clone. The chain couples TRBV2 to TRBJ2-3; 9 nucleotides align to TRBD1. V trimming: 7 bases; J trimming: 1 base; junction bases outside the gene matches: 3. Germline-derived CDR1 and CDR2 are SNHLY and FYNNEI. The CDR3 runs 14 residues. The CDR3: CASNRDRGTDTQYF. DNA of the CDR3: TGTGCCAGCAACCGGGACAGGGGCACAGATACGCAGTATTTT.

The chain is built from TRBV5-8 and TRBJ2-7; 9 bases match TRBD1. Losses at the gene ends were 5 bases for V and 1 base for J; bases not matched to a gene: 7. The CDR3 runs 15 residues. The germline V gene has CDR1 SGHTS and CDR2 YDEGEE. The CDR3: CASRTTGTGSYEQYF. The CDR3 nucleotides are TGTGCCAGCAGAACGACCGGGACAGGGTCCTACGAGCAGTACTTC.

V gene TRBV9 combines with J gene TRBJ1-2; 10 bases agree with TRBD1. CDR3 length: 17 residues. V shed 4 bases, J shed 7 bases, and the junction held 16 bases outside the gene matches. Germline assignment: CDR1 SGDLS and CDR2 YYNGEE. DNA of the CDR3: TGTGCCAGCAGCACCCCAAGACCCGGACAGGGGGAAGGTGGCTACACCTTC. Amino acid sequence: CASSTPRPGQGEGGYTF. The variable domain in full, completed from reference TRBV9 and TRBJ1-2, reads DSGVTQTPKHLITATGQRVTLRCSPRSGDLSVYWYQQSLDQGLQFLIQYYNGEERAKGNILERFSAQQFPDLHSELNLSSLELGDSALYFCASSTPRPGQGEGGYTFGSGTRLTVV.

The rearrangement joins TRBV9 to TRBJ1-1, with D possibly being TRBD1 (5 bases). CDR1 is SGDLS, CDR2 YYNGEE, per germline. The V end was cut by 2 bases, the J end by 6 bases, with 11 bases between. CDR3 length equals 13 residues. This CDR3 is CASSVRDFAEAFF. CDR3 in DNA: TGTGCCAGCAGCGTCAGGGATTTCGCTGAAGCTTTCTTT.

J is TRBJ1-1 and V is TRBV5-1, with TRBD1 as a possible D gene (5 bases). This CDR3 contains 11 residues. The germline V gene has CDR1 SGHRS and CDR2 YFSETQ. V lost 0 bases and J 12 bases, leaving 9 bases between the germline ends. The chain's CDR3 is CASSLAQDTFF. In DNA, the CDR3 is TGCGCCAGCAGCTTGGCACAGGATACTTTCTTT.

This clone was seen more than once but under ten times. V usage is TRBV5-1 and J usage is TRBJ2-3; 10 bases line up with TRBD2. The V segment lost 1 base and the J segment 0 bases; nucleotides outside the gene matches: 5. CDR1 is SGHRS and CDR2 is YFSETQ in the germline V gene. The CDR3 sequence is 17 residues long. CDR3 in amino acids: CASSLISGGPSTDTQYF. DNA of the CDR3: TGCGCCAGCAGCTTGATTAGCGGGGGGCCTAGCACAGATACGCAGTATTTT. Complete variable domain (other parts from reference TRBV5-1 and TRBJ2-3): KAGVTQTPRYLIKTRGQQVTLSCSPISGHRSVSWYQQTPGQGLQFLFEYFSETQRNKGNFPGRFSGRQFSNSRSEMNVSTLELGDSALYLCASSLISGGPSTDTQYFGPGTRLTVL.

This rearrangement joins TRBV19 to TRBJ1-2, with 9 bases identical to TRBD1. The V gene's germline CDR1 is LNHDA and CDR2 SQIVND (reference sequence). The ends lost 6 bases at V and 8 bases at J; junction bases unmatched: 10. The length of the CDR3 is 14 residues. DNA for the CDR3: TGTGCCAGTAGCTCGGGACAGGGTGGGGGCGGCTACACCTTC. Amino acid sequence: CASSSGQGGGGYTF. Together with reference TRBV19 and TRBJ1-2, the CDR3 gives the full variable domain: DGGITQSPKYLFRKEGQNVTLSCEQNLNHDAMYWYRQDPGQGLRLIYYSQIVNDFQKGDIAEGYSVSREKKESFPLTVTSAQKNPTAFYLCASSSGQGGGGYTFGSGTRLTVV.

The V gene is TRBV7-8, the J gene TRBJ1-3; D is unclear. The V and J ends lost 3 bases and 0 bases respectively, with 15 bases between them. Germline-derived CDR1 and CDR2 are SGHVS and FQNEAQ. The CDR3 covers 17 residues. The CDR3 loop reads CASSFGSGPYSGNTIYF. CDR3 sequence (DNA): TGTGCCAGCAGCTTTGGTTCAGGTCCCTACTCTGGAAACACCATATATTTT.

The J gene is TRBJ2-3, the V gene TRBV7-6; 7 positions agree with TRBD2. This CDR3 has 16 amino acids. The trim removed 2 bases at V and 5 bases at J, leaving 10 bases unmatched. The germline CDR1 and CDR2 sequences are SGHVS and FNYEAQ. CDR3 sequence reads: CASSLLRGEHLDTQYF. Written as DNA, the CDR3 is TGTGCCAGCAGCTTACTCCGGGGGGAACACTTAGATACGCAGTATTTT. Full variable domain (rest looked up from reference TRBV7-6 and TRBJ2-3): GAGVSQSPRYKVTKRGQDVALRCDPISGHVSLYWYRQALGQGPEFLTYFNYEAQQDKSGLPNDRFSAERPEGSISTLTIQRTEQRDSAMYRCASSLLRGEHLDTQYFGPGTRLTVL.

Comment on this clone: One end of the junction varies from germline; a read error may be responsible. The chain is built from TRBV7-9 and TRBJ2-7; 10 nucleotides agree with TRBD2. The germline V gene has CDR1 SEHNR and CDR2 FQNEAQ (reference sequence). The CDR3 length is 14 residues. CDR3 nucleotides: TGTTCCAGCGCTTTACTAGCGGGGAACGCCGAGCAGTACTTC. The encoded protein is CSSALLAGNAEQYF.

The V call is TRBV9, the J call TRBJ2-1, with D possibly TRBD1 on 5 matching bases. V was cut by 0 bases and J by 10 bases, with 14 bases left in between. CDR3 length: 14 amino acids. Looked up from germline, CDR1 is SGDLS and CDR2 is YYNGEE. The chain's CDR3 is CASSVAPLGQEQFF. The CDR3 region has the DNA TGTGCCAGCAGCGTAGCCCCCCTGGGGCAAGAGCAGTTCTTC.

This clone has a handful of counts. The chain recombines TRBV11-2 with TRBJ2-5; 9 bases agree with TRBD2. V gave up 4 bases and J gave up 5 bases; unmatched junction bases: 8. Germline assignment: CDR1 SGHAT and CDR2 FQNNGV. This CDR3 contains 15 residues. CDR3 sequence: CASSSTGTSPETQYF. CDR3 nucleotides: TGTGCCAGCAGCTCTACCGGGACTAGCCCTGAGACCCAGTACTTC.

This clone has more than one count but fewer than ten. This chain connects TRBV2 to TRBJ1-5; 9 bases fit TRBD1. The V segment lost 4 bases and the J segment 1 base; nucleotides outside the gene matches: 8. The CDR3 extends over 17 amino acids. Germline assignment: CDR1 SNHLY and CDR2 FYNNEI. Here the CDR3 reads CASSGDREHPSNQPQHF. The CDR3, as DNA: TGTGCCAGCAGTGGGGACAGGGAACACCCGAGCAATCAGCCCCAGCATTTT.

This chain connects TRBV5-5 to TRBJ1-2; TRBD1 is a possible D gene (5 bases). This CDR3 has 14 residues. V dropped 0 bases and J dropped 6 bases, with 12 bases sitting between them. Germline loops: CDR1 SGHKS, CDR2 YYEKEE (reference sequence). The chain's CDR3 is CASSLAGADHGYTF. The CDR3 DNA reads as TGTGCCAGCAGCTTGGCTGGGGCTGATCATGGCTACACCTTC.

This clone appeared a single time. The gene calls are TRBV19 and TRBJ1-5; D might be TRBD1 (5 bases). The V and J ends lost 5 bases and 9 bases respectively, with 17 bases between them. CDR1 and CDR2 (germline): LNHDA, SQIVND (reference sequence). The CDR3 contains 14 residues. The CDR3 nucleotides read TGTGCCAGTAGTCCCGGACAAATAACACGGCCCCAGCATTTT. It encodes CASSPGQITRPQHF.

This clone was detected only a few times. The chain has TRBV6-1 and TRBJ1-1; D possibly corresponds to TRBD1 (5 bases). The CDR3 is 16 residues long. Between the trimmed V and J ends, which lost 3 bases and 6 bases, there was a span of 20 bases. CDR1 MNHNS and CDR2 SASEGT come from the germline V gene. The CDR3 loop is CASSDPPRGGWAEAFF. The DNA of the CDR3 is TGTGCCAGCAGTGACCCCCCCCGGGGGGGGTGGGCTGAAGCTTTCTTT.

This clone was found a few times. The CDR3: CASSPRQGDTEAFF. The CDR3 coding sequence is TGTGCCAGCAGCCCGAGACAGGGGGACACTGAAGCTTTCTTT. The chain carries TRBV4-2 and TRBJ1-1, with 9 bases aligning to TRBD1. This CDR3 has 14 amino acids. V was clipped by 4 bases and J by 3 bases; unmatched bases: 3. The germline V gene has CDR1 LGHNA and CDR2 YNFKEQ.

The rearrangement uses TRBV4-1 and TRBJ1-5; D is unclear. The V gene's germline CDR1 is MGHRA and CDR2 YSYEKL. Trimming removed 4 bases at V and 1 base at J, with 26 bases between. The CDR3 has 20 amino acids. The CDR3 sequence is CASSPNPEVDGGWSNQPQHF. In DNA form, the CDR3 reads TGCGCCAGCAGCCCTAATCCCGAGGTGGACGGAGGGTGGAGCAATCAGCCCCAGCATTTT.

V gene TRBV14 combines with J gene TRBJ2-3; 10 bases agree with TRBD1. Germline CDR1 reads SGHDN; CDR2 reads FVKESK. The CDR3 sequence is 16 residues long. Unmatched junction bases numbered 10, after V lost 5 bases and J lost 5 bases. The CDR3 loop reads CASSSTETGGLDTQYF. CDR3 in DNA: TGTGCCAGCAGCTCAACCGAGACAGGGGGCTTAGATACGCAGTATTTT.

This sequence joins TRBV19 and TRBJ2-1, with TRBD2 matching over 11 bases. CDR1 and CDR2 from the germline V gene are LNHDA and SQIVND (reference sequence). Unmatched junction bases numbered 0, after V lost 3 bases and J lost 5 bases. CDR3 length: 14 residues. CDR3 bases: TGTGCCAGTAGTATTAGCGGGGGGGACAATGAGCAGTTCTTC. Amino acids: CASSISGGDNEQFF.

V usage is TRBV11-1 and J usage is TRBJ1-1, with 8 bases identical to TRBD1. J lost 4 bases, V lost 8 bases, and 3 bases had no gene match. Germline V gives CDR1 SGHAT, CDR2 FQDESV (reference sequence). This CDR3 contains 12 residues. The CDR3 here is CASQTGGTEAFF. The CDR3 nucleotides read TGTGCCAGCCAAACAGGGGGCACTGAAGCTTTCTTT.

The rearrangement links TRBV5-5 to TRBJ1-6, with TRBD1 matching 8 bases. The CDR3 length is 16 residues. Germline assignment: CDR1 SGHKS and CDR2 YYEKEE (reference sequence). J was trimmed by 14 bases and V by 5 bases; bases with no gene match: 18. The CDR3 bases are TGTGCCAGCAGTTCCCTCCGGGGGACAGGACCTATGGCCCTCCACTTT. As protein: CASSSLRGTGPMALHF.

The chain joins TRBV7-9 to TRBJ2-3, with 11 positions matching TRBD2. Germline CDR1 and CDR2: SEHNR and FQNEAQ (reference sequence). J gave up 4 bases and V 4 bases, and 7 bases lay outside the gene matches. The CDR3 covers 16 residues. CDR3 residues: CASSSLAGGRADTQYF. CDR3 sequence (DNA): TGTGCCAGCAGCTCGTTAGCGGGGGGGCGTGCAGATACGCAGTATTTT. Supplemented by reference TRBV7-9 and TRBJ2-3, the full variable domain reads DTGVSQNPRHKITKRGQNVTFRCDPISEHNRLYWYRQTLGQGPEFLTYFQNEAQLEKSRLLSDRFSAERPKGSFSTLEIQRTEQGDSAMYLCASSSLAGGRADTQYFGPGTRLTVL.

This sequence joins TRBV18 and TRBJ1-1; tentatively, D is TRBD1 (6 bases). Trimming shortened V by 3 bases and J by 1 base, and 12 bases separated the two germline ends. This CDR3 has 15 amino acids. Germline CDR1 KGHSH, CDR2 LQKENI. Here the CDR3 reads CASSPPLDRNTEAFF. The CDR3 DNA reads TGTGCCAGCTCACCCCCCCTGGACAGGAACACTGAAGCTTTCTTT.

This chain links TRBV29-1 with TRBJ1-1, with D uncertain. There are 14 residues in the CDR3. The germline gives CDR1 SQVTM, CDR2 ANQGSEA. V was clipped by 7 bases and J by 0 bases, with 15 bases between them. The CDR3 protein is CSASYEGLNTEAFF. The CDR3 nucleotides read TGCAGCGCTTCCTATGAGGGTCTGAACACTGAAGCTTTCTTT.

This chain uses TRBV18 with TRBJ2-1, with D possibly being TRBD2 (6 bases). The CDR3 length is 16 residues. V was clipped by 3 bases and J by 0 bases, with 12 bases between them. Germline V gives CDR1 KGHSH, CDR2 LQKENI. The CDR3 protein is CASSPEGFGSYNEQFF. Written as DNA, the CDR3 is TGTGCCAGCTCACCGGAGGGGTTTGGCTCCTACAATGAGCAGTTCTTC.

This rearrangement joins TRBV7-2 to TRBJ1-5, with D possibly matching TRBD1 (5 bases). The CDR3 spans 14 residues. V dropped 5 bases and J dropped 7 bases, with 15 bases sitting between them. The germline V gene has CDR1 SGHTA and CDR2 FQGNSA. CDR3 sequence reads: CASSISGGGQPQHF. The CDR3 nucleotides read TGTGCCAGCAGCATTTCCGGGGGGGGACAGCCCCAGCATTTT. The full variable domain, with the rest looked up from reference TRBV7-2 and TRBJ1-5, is GAGVSQSPSNKVTEKGKDVELRCDPISGHTALYWYRQSLGQGLEFLIYFQGNSAPDKSGLPSDRFSAERTGGSVSTLTIQRTQQEDSAVYLCASSISGGGQPQHFGDGTRLSIL.

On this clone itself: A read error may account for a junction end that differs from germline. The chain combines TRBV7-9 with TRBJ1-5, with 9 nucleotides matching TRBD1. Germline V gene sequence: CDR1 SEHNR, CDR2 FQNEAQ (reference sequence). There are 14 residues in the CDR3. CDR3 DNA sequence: TGTTCCAGCAGCCGGGACAGGGTCGACCAGCCCCAGCATTTT. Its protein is CSSSRDRVDQPQHF.